The 9 T cell receptor beta chains presented below share a single source sample, sequenced in a study of molecular identifiers for immune sequencing clone quantification. Via MiXCR, TCRdb re-called the PCR reads, giving one row per CDR3 protein. The sample lists around 320,000 distinct CDR3 sequences; 24% were seen once. Specimen: naive CD8+ T cells from blood, with Jurkat cell RNA spiked in. Subset reported: FACS-sorted CD8+CD4-CCR7+CD45RA+ naive T cells. The receptor set was obtained from a human donor in good health. Some libraries in this study had Jurkat cell RNA spiked in.

There are many counts of this clonotype. The chain carries TRBV29-1 and TRBJ1-3, with D unresolved. This CDR3 has 12 amino acids. The germline V and J ends were trimmed by 1 base and 6 bases, with 7 bases remaining between them. Germline V lookup: CDR1 SQVTM, CDR2 ANQGSEA. CDR3 sequence: CSVEVISNTIYF. The DNA for the CDR3 is TGCAGCGTTGAAGTTATTTCAAACACCATATATTTT.

This clonotype was seen at least ten times. The chain joins TRBV6-2 or TRBV6-3 to TRBJ1-5, with D possibly matching TRBD1 (6 bases). The V end lost 6 bases, the J end lost 0 bases, and 9 bases lay between the germline ends. The CDR3 spans 14 residues. The V gene's germline CDR1 is MNHEY and CDR2 SVGEGT. CDR3 region: CASRRQDSNQPQHF. Here the CDR3 DNA reads TGTGCCAGCAGAAGACAGGATAGCAATCAGCCCCAGCATTTT.

In the case of this clonotype: A much larger clone lies one base from this, so it may be a read error. For the CDR3, the DNA is TGTGCCAGCAGTTTATTTTCGACACCCGGCACAGATACGCGGTATTTT. Protein: CASSLFSTPGTDTRYF. The chain links TRBV12-3 or TRBV12-4 to TRBJ2-3; no clear D. The length of the CDR3 is 16 residues.

In its sample, this clonotype was seen a few times. V usage is TRBV11-2 and J usage is TRBJ2-1; D may be TRBD2 (5 bases). The germline gives CDR1 SGHAT, CDR2 FQNNGV. V lost 4 bases and J lost 3, with 13 bases in between. The CDR3 is made up of 15 amino acids. CDR3 DNA sequence: TGTGCCAGCAGCTCGATCTCGCGGGTCTACAATGAGCAGTTCTTC. Protein sequence: CASSSISRVYNEQFF.

As to this clonotype: A much bigger clone sits one base away, suggesting this may be a read error. The chain links TRBV29-1 to TRBJ2-3; D is unresolved. Germline lookup yields CDR1 SQVTM and CDR2 ANQGSEA. The CDR3 consists of 18 residues. Trimming cost V 6 bases and J 0 bases, with 25 bases left between them. CDR3 protein: CSVLGGSWRRYSTDTQYF. CDR3 sequence (DNA): TGCAGCGTCCTGGGCGGCTCCTGGAGAAGGTATAGCACAGATACGCAGTATTTT.

About this clonotype itself: A much larger clone lies one base from this, so it may be a read error. Likely a read error: the CDR3 ends without its conserved phenylalanine or tryptophan. The chain is built from TRBV28 and TRBJ2-7, with 9 nucleotides matching TRBD2. The CDR3 spans 18 residues. V shed 3 bases and J 1 base; nucleotides not matched to a gene: 13. Germline-derived CDR1 and CDR2 are MDHEN and SYDVKM. The CDR3: CASSFLRLAELLSYEQYI. The CDR3 DNA is TGTGCCAGCAGTTTCTTGCGACTAGCGGAGCTACTGTCCTACGAGCAGTACATC.

In this sample, this clonotype turned up a few times. One base away lies a much larger clone, so this may be a sequencing read error. This chain links TRBV14 with TRBJ2-6; no definite D call. This CDR3 has 15 amino acids. Germline CDR1 SGHDN, CDR2 FVKESK. CDR3 sequence reads: CASNQKGSGANVLTF. CDR3 in DNA: TGTGCCAGCAACCAAAAGGGCTCTGGGGCCAACGTCCTGACTTTC.

Notes on this clonotype: A single base separates this from a much larger clone, so it may be a read error. The J gene is TRBJ1-1, the V gene TRBV20-1, with no clear D. V was cut by 5 bases and J by 0 bases, with 10 bases left in between. Per the germline V gene, CDR1 is DFQATT and CDR2 is SNEGSKA (reference sequence). The CDR3 runs to 13 residues. The CDR3 is CSADQALNTEAFF. DNA of the CDR3: TGCAGTGCTGACCAGGCTTTGAACACTGAAGCTTTCTTT.

This chain joins TRBV27 and TRBJ2-3, with D perhaps matching TRBD2 (6 bases). V dropped 5 bases and J dropped 5 bases, with 20 bases sitting between them. The CDR3 consists of 16 residues. Germline CDR1 MNHEY, CDR2 SMNVEV (reference sequence). CDR3 nucleotides: TGTGCCAGCAGTCTCTCTAGCGCGGGATCGGTAGATACGCAGTATTTT. Translation: CASSLSSAGSVDTQYF.